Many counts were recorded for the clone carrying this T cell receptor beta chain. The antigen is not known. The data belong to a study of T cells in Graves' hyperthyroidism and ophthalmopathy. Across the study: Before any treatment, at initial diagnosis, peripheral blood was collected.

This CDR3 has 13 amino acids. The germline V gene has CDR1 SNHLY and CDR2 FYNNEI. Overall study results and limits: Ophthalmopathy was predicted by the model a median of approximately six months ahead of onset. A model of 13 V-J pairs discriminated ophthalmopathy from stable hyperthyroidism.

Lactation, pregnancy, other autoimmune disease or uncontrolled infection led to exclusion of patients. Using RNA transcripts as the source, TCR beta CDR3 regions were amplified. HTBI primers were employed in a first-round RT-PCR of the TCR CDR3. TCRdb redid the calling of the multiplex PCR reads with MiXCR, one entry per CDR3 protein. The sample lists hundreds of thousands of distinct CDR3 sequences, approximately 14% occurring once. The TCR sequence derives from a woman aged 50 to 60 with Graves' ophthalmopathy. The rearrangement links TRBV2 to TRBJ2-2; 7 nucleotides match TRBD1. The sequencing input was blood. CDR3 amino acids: CVTGTVLTGELFF. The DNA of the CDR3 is TGTGTGACCGGGACAGTGCTAACCGGGGAGCTGTTTTTT.